This TCR beta chain is drawn from a study of blood T cell repertoires in COVID-19. Overall study: Samples representing acute and convalescent COVID-19 were sourced from the United States, Italy and Spain. T cells, B-cell-depleted T cells, or PBMCs supplied cDNA or gDNA.

CDR3 length: 17 residues. In germline, CDR1 is MGHDK, CDR2 SYGVNS. J gave up 0 bases and V 5 bases, and 6 bases lay outside the gene matches. The method was immunoSEQ multiplex PCR; TCRdb's version includes in-frame clones alone and lacks a portion of them. In the table there are tens of thousands of clones, 85% of which are singletons. The chain couples TRBV25-1 to TRBJ2-4, with 11 bases fitting TRBD2. This TCR was sampled from a man at least 80 years old with acute or convalescent COVID-19. What was sequenced was peripheral blood. The DNA for the CDR3 is TGTGCCAGCAGTCCGCAGACTAGCGGGGTAGCCAAAAACATTCAGTACTTC. This codes for CASSPQTSGVAKNIQYF.